These 26 T cell receptor beta chains were all obtained from the same sample, sequenced in a study of blood T cell repertoires in COVID-19. Assay used: immunoSEQ multiplex PCR; TCRdb lists only in-frame clones, some missing. The sample includes some 170,000 clones, roughly 82% of them seen just once. Sample: PBMCs or T cells enriched from blood (not recorded which). These receptor sequences come from a man aged 45-65 years who had recovered from COVID-19.

The chain couples TRBV7-2 to TRBJ1-4, with D unclear. CDR1 is SGHTA, CDR2 FQGNSA, per germline. The V gene lost 5 bases and the J gene lost 3 bases, with 7 bases spanning the gap. The CDR3 extends over 13 amino acids. Here the CDR3 reads CASSPTANEKLFF. CDR3 sequence (DNA): TGTGCCAGCAGCCCCACAGCTAATGAAAAACTGTTTTTT.

The sample holds a few counts of this clone. The chain uses TRBV5-6 and TRBJ2-7; TRBD1 aligns across 11 bases. Germline V CDR1 and CDR2: SGHDT, YYEEEE. V lost 6 bases to trimming and J lost 3 bases; unmatched junction nucleotides: 8. The CDR3 is 15 residues long. The CDR3 spells CASNYRDRGGYEQYF. The CDR3 DNA follows: TGTGCCAGCAACTACCGGGACAGGGGGGGCTACGAGCAGTACTTC.

This clone has more than one count but fewer than ten. The chain is built from TRBV7-3 and TRBJ1-1; 8 bases are a match to TRBD1. The CDR3 runs 14 residues. V shed 5 bases, J shed 1 base, and the junction held 3 bases outside the gene matches. CDR1 SGHTA and CDR2 FQGTGA come from the germline V gene. Here the CDR3 DNA reads TGTGCCAGCAGCCCGGGACAGGCGAACACTGAAGCTTTCTTT. Translation gives CASSPGQANTEAFF. Supplemented by reference TRBV7-3 and TRBJ1-1, the full variable domain reads GAGVSQTPSNKVTEKGKYVELRCDPISGHTALYWYRQSLGQGPEFLIYFQGTGAADDSGLPNDRFFAVRPEGSVSTLKIQRTERGDSAVYLCASSPGQANTEAFFGQGTRLTVV.

The chain uses TRBV2 and TRBJ1-2; TRBD1 matches at 11 bases. The CDR3 extends over 15 amino acids. CDR1 and CDR2 (germline): SNHLY, FYNNEI. With 8 bases clipped from V and 4 bases from J, the junction kept 9 bases outside the gene matches. CDR3 region: CASRRDRGGGYGYTF. The DNA of the CDR3 is TGTGCCAGCCGCCGGGACAGGGGGGGAGGCTATGGCTACACCTTC.

CDR3 sequence reads: CASSEGTGSYEQYF. The CDR3 DNA reads TGTGCCAGCAGTGAAGGGACAGGGTCCTACGAGCAGTACTTC. This sequence joins TRBV2 and TRBJ2-7; TRBD1 aligns across 8 bases. Germline V gene lookup returns CDR1 SNHLY and CDR2 FYNNEI. J was trimmed by 1 base and V by 1 base; bases with no gene match: 0. The CDR3 spans 14 residues.

The V call is TRBV2, the J call TRBJ2-1; 9 bases match TRBD2. CDR1 and CDR2 (germline): SNHLY, FYNNEI. V lost 3 bases and J lost 10; bases outside the gene matches: 7. This CDR3 is built from 14 residues. The CDR3 spells CASSERGGLKEQFF. The CDR3 DNA reads as TGTGCCAGCAGTGAGCGGGGGGGCTTAAAGGAGCAGTTCTTC. Drawing the rest from reference TRBV2 and TRBJ2-1, the complete variable domain is EPEVTQTPSHQVTQMGQEVILRCVPISNHLYFYWYRQILGQKVEFLVSFYNNEISEKSEIFDDQFSVERPDGSNFTLKIRSTKLEDSAMYFCASSERGGLKEQFFGPGTRLTVL.

This chain joins TRBV3-1 (or the pseudogene TRBV3-2) and TRBJ2-7, with 10 bases fitting TRBD2. The CDR3 extends over 17 amino acids. The germline gives CDR1 LGHDT, CDR2 YNNKEL (reference sequence). Trimming took 2 bases from V and 3 from J; bases not matched to a gene: 10. The CDR3, as DNA: TGTGCCAGCAGCCAAATGGATAGCGGGGGGTCTCTCTACGAGCAGTACTTC. Translated: CASSQMDSGGSLYEQYF.

The chain employs TRBV19 and TRBJ1-5, with D possibly TRBD1 on 6 matching bases. V was clipped by 7 bases and J by 4 bases, with 14 bases between them. The CDR3 runs to 14 residues. Germline-derived CDR1 and CDR2 are LNHDA and SQIVND (reference sequence). The CDR3 loop is CASTEDRRNQPQHF. The CDR3 nucleotides read TGTGCCAGTACTGAGGACAGACGAAATCAGCCCCAGCATTTT.

The chain uses TRBV2 and TRBJ1-6; the D gene is possibly TRBD1 (5 bases). This CDR3 is built from 14 residues. Trimming removed 7 bases from V and 7 bases from J, with 14 bases in between. Germline V gene lookup returns CDR1 SNHLY and CDR2 FYNNEI. CDR3 nucleotide sequence: TGTGCCAGCACCCCCGGGACTGGAAATTCACCCCTCCACTTT. This gives the protein CASTPGTGNSPLHF.

The rearrangement links TRBV6-5 to TRBJ1-1; D is uncertain. Germline CDR1 reads MNHEY; CDR2 reads SVGAGI. Trimming removed 7 bases at V and 3 bases at J, with 15 bases between. The CDR3 length is 14 residues. DNA for the CDR3: TGTGCCAGCACAAGGCCTGGCGGATACACTGAAGCTTTCTTT. Amino acids: CASTRPGGYTEAFF.

The V gene is TRBV6-1, the J gene TRBJ2-7, with 14 nucleotides matching TRBD2. The CDR3 spans 17 residues. V was pared by 2 bases and J by 1 base, with 4 bases of the junction left unmatched. CDR1 and CDR2 from the germline V gene are MNHNS and SASEGT. CDR3 DNA sequence: TGTGCCAGCAGTGAAAGACTAGCGGGGGGGCCTTCCTACGAGCAGTACTTC. It codes for CASSERLAGGPSYEQYF.

This chain uses TRBV10-3 with TRBJ2-5; 7 bases align to TRBD2. There are 15 residues in the CDR3. Germline V gives CDR1 ENHRY, CDR2 SYGVKD. The J segment lost 1 base and the V segment lost 6 bases, leaving 8 bases of the junction unmatched. CDR3 sequence: CAIRTGTTPQETQYF. CDR3 sequence (DNA): TGTGCCATCAGGACCGGGACTACCCCCCAAGAGACCCAGTACTTC.

This chain uses TRBV13 with TRBJ2-7; 10 nucleotides align to TRBD2. This CDR3 contains 14 residues. The V gene end was trimmed by 5 bases and the J gene end by 2 bases; junction bases not matched to a gene: 3. The germline gives CDR1 PRHDT, CDR2 FYEKMQ (reference sequence). Here the CDR3 reads CASSQLAGTYEQYF. CDR3 in DNA: TGTGCCAGCAGCCAACTAGCGGGGACCTACGAGCAGTACTTC.

The chain carries TRBV5-1 and TRBJ1-1; no definite D call. This CDR3 is built from 16 residues. Per the germline V gene, CDR1 is SGHRS and CDR2 is YFSETQ. V lost 0 bases and J 0 bases, leaving 12 bases between the germline ends. CDR3 sequence (DNA): TGCGCCAGCAGCTTGGAGCCAGGATGGATGAACACTGAAGCTTTCTTT. This sequence encodes CASSLEPGWMNTEAFF. Combining the CDR3 with reference TRBV5-1 and TRBJ1-1 gives the whole variable domain KAGVTQTPRYLIKTRGQQVTLSCSPISGHRSVSWYQQTPGQGLQFLFEYFSETQRNKGNFPGRFSGRQFSNSRSEMNVSTLELGDSALYLCASSLEPGWMNTEAFFGQGTRLTVV.

V is TRBV5-4 and J is TRBJ2-3; D gene unclear. The germline V gene encodes CDR1 SGHNT and CDR2 YYREEE (reference sequence). This CDR3 comprises 12 residues. Trimming took off 4 bases at V and 2 bases at J, with 5 bases between the two ends. The CDR3 DNA sequence: TGTGCCAGCAGCGCGGCCACAGATACGCAGTATTTT. Amino acid sequence: CASSAATDTQYF.

The rearrangement uses TRBV5-6 and TRBJ1-2, with D hard to call. Trimming shortened V by 6 bases and J by 8 bases, and 14 bases separated the two germline ends. CDR1 is SGHDT and CDR2 is YYEEEE in the germline V gene. This CDR3 has 12 residues. CDR3 loop: CASTARGLGYTF. CDR3 DNA: TGTGCCAGCACCGCTCGGGGTCTAGGCTACACCTTC.

This clone was found many times. CDR3 amino acids: CASSFLGVEETQYF. The CDR3 region has the DNA TGTGCCAGCAGTTTTCTCGGTGTTGAAGAGACCCAGTACTTC. The chain links TRBV28 to TRBJ2-5; D call uncertain. Germline V gives CDR1 MDHEN, CDR2 SYDVKM. V shed 3 bases and J shed 3 bases, with 11 bases lying between them. This CDR3 is built from 14 residues.

J is TRBJ1-1 and V is TRBV7-9, with TRBD1 identical over 9 bases. Germline trimming cut 5 bases from V and 5 bases from J; bases unmatched to any gene: 9. CDR1 and CDR2 from the germline V gene are SEHNR and FQNEAQ (reference sequence). CDR3 length: 15 residues. The CDR3 bases are TGTGCCAGCAGCGTCCCGGGACAGGGTAGTACTGAAGCTTTCTTT. Its translation is CASSVPGQGSTEAFF.

The chain has TRBV10-1 and TRBJ1-5; TRBD1 is a possible D gene (5 bases). CDR3 size: 17 residues. V dropped 6 bases and J dropped 5 bases, with 23 bases sitting between them. Germline lookup yields CDR1 WNHNN and CDR2 SYGVQD (reference sequence). CDR3 region: CASRAQALPGPHQPQHF. CDR3 DNA: TGCGCCAGCAGGGCCCAGGCGCTTCCAGGGCCACATCAGCCCCAGCATTTT.

The V and J genes are TRBV3-1 (or the pseudogene TRBV3-2) and TRBJ2-1; 11 bases match TRBD1. The CDR3 sequence is 16 residues long. From germline, CDR1 is LGHDT and CDR2 YNNKEL (reference sequence). V lost 4 bases to trimming and J lost 4 bases; unmatched junction nucleotides: 6. This CDR3 reads CASSRMGQGGYNEQFF. The CDR3 DNA is TGTGCCAGCAGCCGGATGGGACAGGGGGGATACAATGAGCAGTTCTTC.

This rearrangement joins TRBV6-5 to TRBJ1-2; 11 bases line up with TRBD1. CDR3 size: 14 residues. After removal of 6 bases from V and 6 bases from J, the junction contained 6 bases not matched to a gene. The V gene's germline CDR1 is MNHEY and CDR2 SVGAGI. The CDR3 sequence is CASSTGTGGHGYTF. The CDR3 bases are TGTGCCAGCAGCACCGGGACAGGGGGTCATGGCTACACCTTC.

This chain links TRBV24-1 with TRBJ1-2; 8 nucleotides match TRBD1. Germline CDR1 is KGHDR and CDR2 is SFDVKD. The length of the CDR3 is 19 residues. With 2 bases clipped from V and 5 bases from J, the junction kept 18 bases outside the gene matches. The CDR3 loop is CATSDSGGAGGPYNYGYTF. In DNA, the CDR3 is TGTGCCACCAGTGATTCTGGCGGGGCAGGGGGCCCCTATAATTATGGCTACACCTTC.

This CDR3 is CASGTSGGAYTQYF. The CDR3 DNA follows: TGTGCTAGTGGGACTAGCGGGGGGGCATATACGCAGTATTTT. The J gene is TRBJ2-3, the V gene TRBV12-5; 14 bases are shared with TRBD2. The CDR3 totals 14 residues. Germline V gene sequence: CDR1 LGHNT, CDR2 FRNRAP. Trimming took 6 bases from V and 7 from J; bases not matched to a gene: 3.

V is TRBV18 and J is TRBJ2-3; TRBD1 matches 7 bases. The V segment lost 6 bases and the J segment 0 bases; nucleotides outside the gene matches: 15. The germline gives CDR1 KGHSH, CDR2 LQKENI. The CDR3 is 18 residues long. CDR3 sequence reads: CASSPTTGFATSTDTQYF. In nucleotides, the CDR3 is TGTGCCAGCTCGCCGACGACAGGGTTCGCTACTAGCACAGATACGCAGTATTTT.

The V gene is TRBV5-1, the J gene TRBJ2-7, with a possible D match to TRBD1 (6 bases). Trimming removed 0 bases from V and 6 bases from J, with 13 bases in between. CDR1 is SGHRS, CDR2 YFSETQ, per germline. This CDR3 has 14 amino acids. The CDR3 region has the DNA TGCGCCAGCAGCTTGGAAATAGGGGGTGGCGAGCAGTACTTC. Translation: CASSLEIGGGEQYF.

The chain combines TRBV29-1 with TRBJ1-1; a possible D gene is TRBD1 (6 bases). Between the trimmed V and J ends, which lost 4 bases and 0 bases, there was a span of 12 bases. From germline, CDR1 is SQVTM and CDR2 ANQGSEA. The length of the CDR3 is 14 residues. CDR3 region: CSVARTALNTEAFF. CDR3 nucleotide sequence: TGCAGCGTTGCCAGGACAGCCTTGAACACTGAAGCTTTCTTT.